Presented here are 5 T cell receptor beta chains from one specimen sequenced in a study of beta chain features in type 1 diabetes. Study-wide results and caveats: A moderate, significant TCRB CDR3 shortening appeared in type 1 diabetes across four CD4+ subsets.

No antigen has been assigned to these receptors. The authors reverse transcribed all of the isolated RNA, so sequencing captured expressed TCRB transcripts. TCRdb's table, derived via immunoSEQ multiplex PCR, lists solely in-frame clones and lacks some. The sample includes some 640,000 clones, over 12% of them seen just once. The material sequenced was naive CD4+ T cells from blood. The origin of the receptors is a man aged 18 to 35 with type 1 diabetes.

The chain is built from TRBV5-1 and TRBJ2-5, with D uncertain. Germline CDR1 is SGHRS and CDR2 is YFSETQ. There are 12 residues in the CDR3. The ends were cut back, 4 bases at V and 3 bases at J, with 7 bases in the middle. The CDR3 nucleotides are TGCGCCAGCAGCGTCTCAAAAGAGACCCAGTACTTC. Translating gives CASSVSKETQYF.

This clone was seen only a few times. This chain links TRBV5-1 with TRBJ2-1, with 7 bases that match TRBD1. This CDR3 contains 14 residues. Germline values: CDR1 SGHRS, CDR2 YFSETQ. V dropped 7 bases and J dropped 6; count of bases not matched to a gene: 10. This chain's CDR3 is CASGNTGAGNEQFF. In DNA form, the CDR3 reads TGCGCCAGCGGAAACACAGGGGCGGGCAATGAGCAGTTCTTC.

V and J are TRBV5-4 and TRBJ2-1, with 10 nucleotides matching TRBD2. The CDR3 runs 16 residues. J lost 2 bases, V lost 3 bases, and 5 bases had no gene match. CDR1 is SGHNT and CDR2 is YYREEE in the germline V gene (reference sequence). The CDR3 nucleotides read TGTGCCAGCAGCTCACGGACTAGCGGTGCCTACAATGAGCAGTTCTTC. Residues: CASSSRTSGAYNEQFF.

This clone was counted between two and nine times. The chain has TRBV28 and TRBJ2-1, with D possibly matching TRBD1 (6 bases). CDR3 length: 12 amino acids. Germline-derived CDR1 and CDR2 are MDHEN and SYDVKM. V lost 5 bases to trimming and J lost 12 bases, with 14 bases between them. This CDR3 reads CASSDRFIRQFF. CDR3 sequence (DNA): TGTGCCAGCAGTGACAGGTTTATACGGCAGTTCTTC.

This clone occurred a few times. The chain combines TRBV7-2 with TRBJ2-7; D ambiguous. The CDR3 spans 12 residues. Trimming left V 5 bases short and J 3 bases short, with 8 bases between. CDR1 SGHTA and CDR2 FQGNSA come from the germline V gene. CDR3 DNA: TGTGCCAGCAGCCTAGGAGTCTACGAGCAGTACTTC. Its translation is CASSLGVYEQYF.